This passage covers 28 T cell receptor beta chains from one sample sequenced in a study of early T cells in non-severe SARS-CoV-2 infection. TCRdb itself ran the 5' RACE reads through MiXCR, one entry per CDR3 protein. The sample shows 40,000 or so distinct CDR3 sequences, 5.8% of them seen only once. Source material: whole blood. The receptors were sampled from an adult who was a healthcare worker with PCR-confirmed SARS-CoV-2 infection or an uninfected control (not recorded which).

This clonotype was observed many times. The chain recombines TRBV5-5 with TRBJ1-2; D gene unclear. Trimming removed 2 bases at V and 6 bases at J, with 14 bases between. CDR3 length: 14 residues. The germline V gene encodes CDR1 SGHKS and CDR2 YYEKEE (reference sequence). The CDR3 DNA reads TGTGCCAGCAGCTTAGTTAACCAAGGCGATGGCTACACCTTC. Its translation is CASSLVNQGDGYTF.

The CDR3 region has the DNA TGCAGCGTTTCTAGCGCGCCGTACAATGAGCAGTTCTTC. It yields the protein CSVSSAPYNEQFF. J is TRBJ2-1 and V is TRBV29-1; maybe TRBD2 (6 bases). The CDR3 length is 13 residues. V lost 5 bases and J 4 bases, leaving 12 bases between the germline ends. Per the germline V gene, CDR1 is SQVTM and CDR2 is ANQGSEA.

The chain has TRBV5-1 and TRBJ2-5; D might be TRBD2 (6 bases). The CDR3 extends over 15 amino acids. The ends were cut back, 2 bases at V and 6 bases at J, with 17 bases in the middle. The germline V gene encodes CDR1 SGHRS and CDR2 YFSETQ. The CDR3 here is CASSLTGTLQKTQYF. The CDR3 region has the DNA TGCGCCAGCAGCTTAACCGGGACTCTCCAGAAGACCCAGTACTTC.

This clonotype was detected many times. The gene calls are TRBV20-1 and TRBJ2-1, with 13 bases that match TRBD2. The ends lost 5 bases at V and 10 bases at J; junction bases unmatched: 8. The CDR3 length is 14 residues. Per the germline V gene, CDR1 is DFQATT and CDR2 is SNEGSKA (reference sequence). The DNA for the CDR3 is TGCAGTGCTGCTAAGACTAGCGGGGGGTCAGAGCAGTTCTTC. Translation: CSAAKTSGGSEQFF.

This clonotype was detected ten times or more. This sequence joins TRBV5-1 and TRBJ2-7; weak D call: TRBD2 (7 bases). V lost 6 bases to trimming and J lost 6 bases, with 13 bases between them. CDR1 and CDR2 from the germline V gene are SGHRS and YFSETQ. The CDR3 is made up of 12 amino acids. The CDR3 is CASKDSGVEQYF. Written as DNA, the CDR3 is TGCGCCAGCAAGGACAGCGGGGTCGAGCAGTACTTC. The full variable domain, rest sourced from reference TRBV5-1 and TRBJ2-7, is KAGVTQTPRYLIKTRGQQVTLSCSPISGHRSVSWYQQTPGQGLQFLFEYFSETQRNKGNFPGRFSGRQFSNSRSEMNVSTLELGDSALYLCASKDSGVEQYFGPGTRLTVT.

This clonotype was detected ten times or more. This chain joins TRBV9 and TRBJ2-3; a weak D match, TRBD2 (5 bases). Germline V gene lookup returns CDR1 SGDLS and CDR2 YYNGEE. V lost 0 bases and J lost 10, with 15 bases in between. This CDR3 has 14 residues. This CDR3 is CASSVAGESGSQYF. DNA of the CDR3: TGTGCCAGCAGCGTAGCCGGGGAGAGTGGTTCGCAGTATTTT.

As concerns this clonotype: Given a much more abundant clone one base away, this may be a read error. The chain has TRBV6-6 and TRBJ2-1, with TRBD2 matching over 7 bases. There are 15 residues in the CDR3. V shed 6 bases and J 3 bases; nucleotides not matched to a gene: 8. CDR1 is MNHNY and CDR2 is SVGAGI in the germline V gene (reference sequence). The CDR3 loop is CASRGTGGSYNEQFF. Written as DNA, the CDR3 is TGTGCCAGCAGGGGGACTGGCGGGAGCTACAATGAGCAGTTCTTC.

Many counts were recorded for this clonotype. The chain couples TRBV6-4 to TRBJ2-1, with D hard to call. Germline loops: CDR1 MRHNA, CDR2 SNTAGT. The CDR3 is 13 residues long. V was shortened by 2 bases and J by 10 bases, with 12 bases between the two germline ends. The CDR3 coding sequence is TGTGCCAGCAGTGACGATTCTGCCAAAGAGCAGTTCTTC. Protein product: CASSDDSAKEQFF.

This clonotype was observed many times. J is TRBJ2-3 and V is TRBV6-5; D may be TRBD2 (6 bases). The CDR3 runs to 15 residues. The germline V gene encodes CDR1 MNHEY and CDR2 SVGAGI. V was clipped by 10 bases and J by 0 bases, with 17 bases between them. CDR3 nucleotide sequence: TGTGCCACCAACTCACCGAGCGGGAGCACAGATACGCAGTATTTT. Translation gives CATNSPSGSTDTQYF.

This clonotype occurred many times. The rearrangement links TRBV20-1 to TRBJ2-1, with 7 bases identical to TRBD2. Germline V gene data show CDR1 as DFQATT and CDR2 as SNEGSKA (reference sequence). After removal of 1 base from V and 5 bases from J, the junction contained 8 bases not matched to a gene. This CDR3 is built from 15 residues. CDR3 DNA sequence: TGCAGTGCTAGAGTCTCCACGGGGAGGGACAATGAGCAGTTCTTC. Protein sequence: CSARVSTGRDNEQFF.

In this sample, this clonotype turned up many times. The J gene is TRBJ1-1, the V gene TRBV9; weak D call: TRBD1 (6 bases). CDR3 length: 14 residues. In germline, CDR1 is SGDLS, CDR2 YYNGEE. V lost 4 bases to trimming and J lost 5 bases, with 15 bases between them. CDR3 in amino acids: CASSFNGQSTEAFF. CDR3 nucleotides: TGTGCCAGCAGCTTTAACGGACAGTCAACTGAAGCTTTCTTT.

This clonotype was recorded many times. The V and J genes are TRBV5-1 and TRBJ2-3; 7 nucleotides agree with TRBD2. Germline V gene data show CDR1 as SGHRS and CDR2 as YFSETQ. V gave up 1 base and J gave up 3 bases; unmatched junction bases: 5. The CDR3 is made up of 15 amino acids. The CDR3 spells CASSLSAGRTDTQYF. The CDR3 coding sequence is TGCGCCAGCAGCTTGTCAGCCGGGAGGACAGATACGCAGTATTTT. The full variable domain, with the rest looked up from reference TRBV5-1 and TRBJ2-3, is KAGVTQTPRYLIKTRGQQVTLSCSPISGHRSVSWYQQTPGQGLQFLFEYFSETQRNKGNFPGRFSGRQFSNSRSEMNVSTLELGDSALYLCASSLSAGRTDTQYFGPGTRLTVL.

The chain links TRBV29-1 to TRBJ2-5, with TRBD2 matching over 14 bases. CDR3 size: 14 residues. V gave up 6 bases and J gave up 4 bases; unmatched junction bases: 4. Germline-derived CDR1 and CDR2 are SQVTM and ANQGSEA. The CDR3 DNA is TGCAGCGTCTCCGGGACTAGCGGGGGAGAGACCCAGTACTTC. It codes for CSVSGTSGGETQYF. Complete variable domain (other parts from reference TRBV29-1 and TRBJ2-5): SAVISQKPSRDICQRGTSLTIQCQVDSQVTMMFWYRQQPGQSLTLIATANQGSEATYESGFVIDKFPISRPNLTFSTLTVSNMSPEDSSIYLCSVSGTSGGETQYFGPGTRLLVL.

This clonotype occurred many times. This sequence joins TRBV6-2 or TRBV6-3 and TRBJ2-3, with TRBD1 matching 8 bases. The germline CDR1 and CDR2 sequences are MNHEY and SVGEGT. This CDR3 comprises 16 residues. V dropped 6 bases and J dropped 4; count of bases not matched to a gene: 12. CDR3 coding DNA: TGTGCCAGCAGCCCCGCCAGACAGGGGTGGGCAGATACGCAGTATTTT. It codes for CASSPARQGWADTQYF.

This clonotype came up many times. This chain connects TRBV6-6 to TRBJ2-5, with D unclear. The V end lost 0 bases, the J end lost 5 bases, and 10 bases lay between the germline ends. This CDR3 has 14 residues. In germline, CDR1 is MNHNY, CDR2 SVGAGI (reference sequence). CDR3 loop: CASSYSGSVETQYF. The CDR3 coding sequence is TGTGCCAGCAGTTACTCGGGAAGCGTGGAGACCCAGTACTTC.

This clonotype appeared many times. The chain joins TRBV4-1 to TRBJ2-7, with a tentative D call TRBD1 (5 bases). The CDR3 has 14 residues. With 3 bases removed from V and 4 bases from J, the gap between germline ends came to 13 bases. The germline CDR1 and CDR2 sequences are MGHRA and YSYEKL. CDR3 residues: CASSHLGDRYEQYF. DNA of the CDR3: TGCGCCAGCAGCCACCTAGGGGATCGGTACGAGCAGTACTTC.

This clonotype was detected ten times or more. J is TRBJ1-3 and V is TRBV12-3 or TRBV12-4; D gene ambiguous. V lost 1 base to trimming and J lost 3 bases, with 10 bases between them. The CDR3 length is 15 residues. CDR3 region: CASSLGGTYGNTIYF. The CDR3 DNA sequence: TGTGCCAGCAGTTTAGGCGGAACGTATGGAAACACCATATATTTT.

This clonotype was counted at least ten times. The J gene is TRBJ1-6, the V gene TRBV15, with 9 positions matching TRBD1. CDR3 size: 17 residues. J gave up 14 bases and V 3 bases, and 17 bases lay outside the gene matches. The germline gives CDR1 LNHNV, CDR2 YYDKDF (reference sequence). CDR3 region: CATSSEIPGQGIPSLHF. The CDR3 bases are TGTGCCACCAGCAGCGAGATCCCGGGACAGGGTATCCCATCCCTCCACTTT. Full variable domain (remainder filled in from reference TRBV15 and TRBJ1-6): DAMVIQNPRYQVTQFGKPVTLSCSQTLNHNVMYWYQQKSSQAPKLLFHYYDKDFNNEADTPDNFQSRRPNTSFCFLDIRSPGLGDTAMYLCATSSEIPGQGIPSLHFGNGTRLTVT.

By share, this clonotype ranks as medium-sized. The CDR3 reads CASSPGTNTGELFF. The CDR3 DNA follows: TGTGCCAGCAGTCCCGGGACAAACACCGGGGAGCTGTTTTTT. The V call is TRBV11-2, the J call TRBJ2-2, with D tentatively TRBD1 (6 bases). CDR1 and CDR2 from the germline V gene are SGHAT and FQNNGV. This CDR3 is built from 14 residues. The ends were cut back, 6 bases at V and 2 bases at J, with 10 bases in the middle.

The CDR3 DNA sequence: TGTGCCAGCAGCTCCCTCCGGGGGAATGTGCAGACCCAGTACTTC. Its translation is CASSSLRGNVQTQYF. The rearrangement joins TRBV5-8 to TRBJ2-5, with a weak D call TRBD2 (6 bases). V lost 3 bases to trimming and J lost 6 bases, with 18 bases between them. The CDR3 sequence is 15 residues long. The germline V gene encodes CDR1 SGHTS and CDR2 YDEGEE.

This clonotype was observed many times. The chain recombines TRBV5-4 with TRBJ2-7, with 7 bases aligning to TRBD1. The V and J ends lost 7 bases and 7 bases, in that order; junction bases with no gene match: 5. The CDR3 is made up of 11 amino acids. Germline V gene data show CDR1 as SGHNT and CDR2 as YYREEE (reference sequence). The CDR3 DNA reads TGTGCCAGCGGGGACAGTCTGGAGCAGTACTTC. Its translation is CASGDSLEQYF.

The V and J genes are TRBV20-1 and TRBJ2-7; D is unresolved. V was cut by 0 bases and J by 2 bases, with 17 bases left in between. CDR1 DFQATT and CDR2 SNEGSKA come from the germline V gene (reference sequence). The CDR3 totals 16 residues. CDR3 sequence reads: CSARDAHGSKPYEQYF. The CDR3 DNA is TGCAGTGCTAGAGACGCTCACGGTAGCAAACCCTACGAGCAGTACTTC.

This clonotype was observed at least ten times. The chain employs TRBV5-6 and TRBJ1-1; D remains ambiguous. This CDR3 is 14 amino acids long. CDR1 and CDR2 (germline): SGHDT, YYEEEE. V was pared by 5 bases and J by 2 bases, with 13 bases between. The CDR3 coding sequence is TGTGCCAGCAGAGCGGCTGGAGGAAACACTGAAGCTTTCTTT. This gives the protein CASRAAGGNTEAFF.

There are many counts of this clonotype. The V gene is TRBV10-1, the J gene TRBJ1-4, with 8 bases lining up with TRBD1. Losses at the gene ends were 3 bases for V and 8 bases for J; bases not matched to a gene: 5. The length of the CDR3 is 14 residues. Germline loops: CDR1 WNHNN, CDR2 SYGVQD (reference sequence). The DNA of the CDR3 is TGCGCCAGCAGTGACGGGACAGGACCGGAAAAACTGTTTTTT. This translates into CASSDGTGPEKLFF.

Many counts were recorded for this clonotype. This sequence joins TRBV12-3 or TRBV12-4 and TRBJ1-6, with 9 bases identical to TRBD1. The CDR3 totals 18 residues. With 6 bases clipped from V and 2 bases from J, the junction kept 11 bases outside the gene matches. CDR3 coding DNA: TGTGCCAGCAGCTACTCCGGGACAGGGCTGGCCTATAATTCACCCCTCCACTTT. It specifies CASSYSGTGLAYNSPLHF.

This clonotype came up many times. The rearrangement uses TRBV24-1 and TRBJ2-1; maybe TRBD2 (5 bases). Germline V CDR1 and CDR2: KGHDR, SFDVKD. V was clipped by 6 bases and J by 4 bases, with 21 bases between them. The CDR3 totals 17 residues. CDR3 residues: CATSQVEGGGRYNEQFF. In DNA, the CDR3 is TGTGCCACCAGTCAAGTAGAAGGCGGAGGAAGGTACAATGAGCAGTTCTTC.

Ten or more counts support this clonotype. V usage is TRBV29-1 and J usage is TRBJ1-3; no clear D. The V gene's germline CDR1 is SQVTM and CDR2 ANQGSEA. Trimming left V 7 bases short and J 4 bases short, with 8 bases between. The length of the CDR3 is 11 residues. The CDR3: CSASQGNTIYF. The DNA for the CDR3 is TGCAGCGCATCGCAGGGAAACACCATATATTTT.

This clonotype was detected ten times or more. This chain connects TRBV11-2 to TRBJ2-2, with D possibly TRBD1 on 6 matching bases. V shed 3 bases and J shed 3 bases, with 11 bases lying between them. This CDR3 is built from 15 residues. The germline V gene has CDR1 SGHAT and CDR2 FQNNGV. The CDR3 reads CASSFGTQDTGELFF. The CDR3 DNA is TGTGCCAGCAGCTTCGGGACACAAGACACCGGGGAGCTGTTTTTT.